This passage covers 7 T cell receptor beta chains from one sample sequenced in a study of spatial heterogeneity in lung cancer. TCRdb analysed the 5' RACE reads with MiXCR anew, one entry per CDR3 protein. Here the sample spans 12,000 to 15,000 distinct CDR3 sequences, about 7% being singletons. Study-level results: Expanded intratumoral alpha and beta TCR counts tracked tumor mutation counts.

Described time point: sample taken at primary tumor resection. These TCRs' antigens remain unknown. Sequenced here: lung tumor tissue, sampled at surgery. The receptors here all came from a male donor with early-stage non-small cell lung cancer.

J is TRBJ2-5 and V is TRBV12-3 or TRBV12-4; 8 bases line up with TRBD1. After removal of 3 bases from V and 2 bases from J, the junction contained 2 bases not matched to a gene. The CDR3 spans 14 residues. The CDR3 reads CASSLGQVQETQYF. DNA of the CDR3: TGTGCCAGCAGTTTGGGACAGGTACAAGAGACCCAGTACTTC.

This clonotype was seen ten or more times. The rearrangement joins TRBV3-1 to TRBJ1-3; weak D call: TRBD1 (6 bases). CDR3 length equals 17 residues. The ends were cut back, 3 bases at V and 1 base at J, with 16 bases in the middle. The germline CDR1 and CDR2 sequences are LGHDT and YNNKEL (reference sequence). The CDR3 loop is CASSQKYTGRSGNTIYF. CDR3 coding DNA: TGTGCCAGCAGCCAGAAGTACACAGGGAGGTCTGGAAACACCATATATTTT.

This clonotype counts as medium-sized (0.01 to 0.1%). CDR3 sequence: CASSPLWGGVGEQYF. The DNA of the CDR3 is TGTGCCAGCAGTCCCCTATGGGGGGGAGTCGGCGAGCAGTACTTC. V usage is TRBV12-3 or TRBV12-4 and J usage is TRBJ2-7; 7 bases agree with TRBD2. The CDR3 is made up of 15 amino acids. Unmatched junction bases numbered 13, after V lost 5 bases and J lost 6 bases.

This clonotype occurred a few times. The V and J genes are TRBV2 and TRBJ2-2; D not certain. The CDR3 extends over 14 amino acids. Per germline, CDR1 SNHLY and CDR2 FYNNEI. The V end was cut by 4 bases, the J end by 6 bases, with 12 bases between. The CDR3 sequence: CASSAKRTSGELFF. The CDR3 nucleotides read TGTGCCAGCAGTGCCAAGAGGACGTCCGGGGAGCTGTTTTTT.

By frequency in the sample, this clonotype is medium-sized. CDR3 sequence: CASSPQGQAVDTQYF. CDR3 nucleotide sequence: TGTGCCAGCTCACCACAAGGACAGGCGGTAGATACGCAGTATTTT. The chain joins TRBV18 to TRBJ2-3, with TRBD1 matching 7 bases. V shed 1 base and J 5 bases; nucleotides not matched to a gene: 6. CDR1 is KGHSH, CDR2 LQKENI, per germline. CDR3 length: 15 residues.

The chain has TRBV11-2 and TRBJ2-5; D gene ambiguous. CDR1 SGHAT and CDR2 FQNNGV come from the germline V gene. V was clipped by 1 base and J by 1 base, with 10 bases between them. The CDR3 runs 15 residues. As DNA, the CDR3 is TGTGCCAGCAGCTTAGGTCCACTCCTCCAAGAGACCCAGTACTTC. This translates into CASSLGPLLQETQYF.

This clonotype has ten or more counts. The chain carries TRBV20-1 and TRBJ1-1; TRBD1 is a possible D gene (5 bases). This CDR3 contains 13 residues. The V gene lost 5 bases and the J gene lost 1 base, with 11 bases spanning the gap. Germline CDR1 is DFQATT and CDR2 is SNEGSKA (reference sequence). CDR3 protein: CSAPRQPNTEAFF. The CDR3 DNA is TGCAGTGCTCCAAGACAGCCGAACACTGAAGCTTTCTTT.